These 24 T cell receptor beta chains came from one sample sequenced in a study of T cell clonotyping in hematopoietic cell transplantation. TCRdb's copy holds only in-frame clones and misses some; the assay was immunoSEQ multiplex PCR. The table shows roughly 14,000 clones, with about nine tenths occurring only once. The sequences come from PBMCs, collected 100 days after allogeneic stem cell transplant. The receptors were sampled from a male patient aged 50 to 60 who had an allogeneic stem cell transplant from an unrelated donor, so T cells may come from the graft donor. Some clones in this sample may be carry-over from other donors' samples.

This CDR3 reads CASSLGTTANTPYEQYF. CDR3 DNA sequence: TGTGCCAGCAGCTTAGGTACGACAGCTAATACTCCCTACGAGCAGTACTTC. The genes are TRBV7-6 and TRBJ2-7; a weak D match, TRBD1 (5 bases). This CDR3 contains 17 residues. The V end lost 1 base, the J end lost 2 bases, and 18 bases lay between the germline ends. The germline CDR1 and CDR2 sequences are SGHVS and FNYEAQ.

The genes are TRBV28 and TRBJ2-7; D remains unclear. Trimming took 2 bases from V and 0 from J, leaving 11 bases between them. The CDR3 is 15 amino acids. Germline CDR1 MDHEN, CDR2 SYDVKM. The CDR3 DNA sequence: TGTGCCAGCAGTTTAACGGCCAGGCACTCCTACGAGCAGTACTTC. Its translation: CASSLTARHSYEQYF. The variable domain in full, with the rest retrieved from reference TRBV28 and TRBJ2-7, is DVKVTQSSRYLVKRTGEKVFLECVQDMDHENMFWYRQDPGLGLRLIYFSYDVKMKEKGDIPEGYSVSREKKERFSLILESASTNQTSMYLCASSLTARHSYEQYFGPGTRLTVT.

The chain is built from TRBV7-9 and TRBJ2-5, with D unresolved. Trimming left V 2 bases short and J 4 bases short, with 11 bases between. Looked up from germline, CDR1 is SEHNR and CDR2 is FQNEAQ (reference sequence). This CDR3 is 14 amino acids long. CDR3 loop: CASSLRSVGETQYF. CDR3 sequence (DNA): TGTGCCAGCAGCTTACGCTCGGTTGGAGAGACCCAGTACTTC.

The chain employs TRBV6-6 and TRBJ1-1; 9 nucleotides match TRBD1. CDR3 size: 15 residues. With V trimmed by 1 base and J by 1 base, 1 base remained unmatched. Germline loops: CDR1 MNHNY, CDR2 SVGAGI (reference sequence). CDR3 nucleotides: TGTGCCAGCAGTTACTTGGGACAGGGGAACACTGAAGCTTTCTTT. Translation: CASSYLGQGNTEAFF.

This clone was observed once. This chain joins TRBV6-1 and TRBJ1-2; D not resolved. Germline V gene lookup returns CDR1 MNHNS and CDR2 SASEGT. V was cut by 5 bases and J by 3 bases, with 16 bases left in between. CDR3 length: 15 amino acids. Written as DNA, the CDR3 is TGTGCCAGCAGTCCCGAGACCAACCCATACTATGGCTACACCTTC. Its protein is CASSPETNPYYGYTF.

The genes are TRBV18 and TRBJ1-4; 9 nucleotides align to TRBD1. There are 15 residues in the CDR3. Germline assignment: CDR1 KGHSH and CDR2 LQKENI. Trimming removed 1 base from V and 11 bases from J; junction bases left unmatched: 8. The CDR3 here is CASSPRGTGREKLFF. CDR3 DNA sequence: TGTGCCAGCTCACCACGTGGGACAGGGAGGGAGAAACTGTTTTTT.

The V and J genes are TRBV7-9 and TRBJ2-3; perhaps TRBD1 as D (6 bases). V was trimmed by 5 bases and J by 2 bases, leaving 14 bases between them. The CDR3 covers 15 residues. Germline assignment: CDR1 SEHNR and CDR2 FQNEAQ (reference sequence). The CDR3 bases are TGTGCCAGCAGCCTGGGGGACACAAACACAGATACGCAGTATTTT. Protein: CASSLGDTNTDTQYF.

This chain uses TRBV30 with TRBJ1-2, with D tentatively TRBD1 (5 bases). Trimming pared 6 bases from V and 2 bases from J, leaving 13 bases between. This CDR3 has 13 residues. CDR1 and CDR2 from the germline V gene are GTSNPN and SVGIG (reference sequence). CDR3 residues: CACTSRGNYGYTF. The CDR3 coding sequence is TGTGCCTGCACCTCCCGGGGGAACTATGGCTACACCTTC.

The V and J genes are TRBV7-9 and TRBJ2-7; 10 bases map to TRBD1. Trimming took 0 bases from V and 3 from J; bases not matched to a gene: 5. Germline loops: CDR1 SEHNR, CDR2 FQNEAQ (reference sequence). This CDR3 has 16 residues. The CDR3, as DNA: TGTGCCAGCAGCTTAGCTGCCGGGACAGGGGACTACGAGCAGTACTTC. Its translation: CASSLAAGTGDYEQYF.

The rearrangement links TRBV5-1 to TRBJ2-2; TRBD2 matches 10 bases. The CDR3 covers 15 residues. The germline CDR1 and CDR2 sequences are SGHRS and YFSETQ. V shed 7 bases, J shed 3 bases, and the junction held 6 bases outside the gene matches. The CDR3: CASARLAGDTGELFF. In DNA form, the CDR3 reads TGCGCCAGCGCCAGGCTAGCGGGAGACACCGGGGAGCTGTTTTTT. The complete variable domain, with remaining parts taken from reference TRBV5-1 and TRBJ2-2, reads KAGVTQTPRYLIKTRGQQVTLSCSPISGHRSVSWYQQTPGQGLQFLFEYFSETQRNKGNFPGRFSGRQFSNSRSEMNVSTLELGDSALYLCASARLAGDTGELFFGEGSRLTVL.

The chain joins TRBV18 to TRBJ2-5, with 7 positions matching TRBD2. The germline gives CDR1 KGHSH, CDR2 LQKENI. The V gene end was trimmed by 3 bases and the J gene end by 2 bases; junction bases not matched to a gene: 3. The CDR3 totals 14 residues. CDR3 DNA sequence: TGTGCCAGCTCACCTGACGGGGGGCAAGAGACCCAGTACTTC. This sequence encodes CASSPDGGQETQYF.

The gene calls are TRBV10-3 and TRBJ2-3; the D is unclear. The germline V gene has CDR1 ENHRY and CDR2 SYGVKD. The CDR3 length is 16 residues. Between the trimmed V and J ends, which lost 6 bases and 8 bases, there was a span of 24 bases. The chain's CDR3 is CAIRGEVSSPVGTQYF. Here the CDR3 DNA reads TGTGCCATCAGGGGCGAGGTATCCTCCCCGGTAGGTACGCAGTATTTT.

V gene TRBV19 combines with J gene TRBJ2-5; no clear D. CDR1 is LNHDA and CDR2 is SQIVND in the germline V gene (reference sequence). This CDR3 comprises 14 residues. V was trimmed by 7 bases and J by 4 bases, leaving 16 bases between them. DNA of the CDR3: TGTGCCAGTACCACAACGGCACAAGGAGAGACCCAGTACTTC. Its translation: CASTTTAQGETQYF.

This clone was counted once. V usage is TRBV4-3 and J usage is TRBJ2-1; D may be TRBD2 (5 bases). This CDR3 is built from 19 residues. Germline values: CDR1 LGHNA, CDR2 YSLEER. Trimming cost V 0 bases and J 3 bases, with 21 bases left between them. The CDR3 sequence is CASSQDYDRGEAVYNEQFF. CDR3 nucleotides: TGCGCCAGCAGCCAAGATTACGACCGGGGAGAAGCAGTCTACAATGAGCAGTTCTTC.

The V gene is TRBV18, the J gene TRBJ1-1; D gene uncertain. Between the trimmed V and J ends, which lost 6 bases and 4 bases, there was a span of 12 bases. CDR1 and CDR2 from the germline V gene are KGHSH and LQKENI. This CDR3 is 13 amino acids long. The CDR3 sequence: CASSEVSGTEAFF. The CDR3 DNA reads TGTGCCAGCTCCGAGGTTTCGGGCACTGAAGCTTTCTTT. Complete variable domain (other parts from reference TRBV18 and TRBJ1-1): NAGVMQNPRHLVRRRGQEARLRCSPMKGHSHVYWYRQLPEEGLKFMVYLQKENIIDESGMPKERFSAEFPKEGPSILRIQQVVRGDSAAYFCASSEVSGTEAFFGQGTRLTVV.

The chain recombines TRBV19 with TRBJ2-3; 9 nucleotides agree with TRBD2. The germline V gene encodes CDR1 LNHDA and CDR2 SQIVND (reference sequence). The CDR3 runs to 14 residues. V shed 6 bases and J 2 bases; nucleotides not matched to a gene: 3. The CDR3 protein is CASSLAGITDTQYF. CDR3 DNA sequence: TGTGCCAGTAGCCTAGCGGGGATCACAGATACGCAGTATTTT.

V gene TRBV11-3 combines with J gene TRBJ1-3; D may be TRBD1 (5 bases). V dropped 5 bases and J dropped 1 base, with 9 bases sitting between them. CDR3 size: 14 residues. CDR1 is SGHNT, CDR2 YENEEA, per germline. The CDR3 nucleotides are TGTGCCAGCAGCGTAGGGGAATCTGGAAACACCATATATTTT. It specifies CASSVGESGNTIYF.

The V and J genes are TRBV7-8 and TRBJ1-1, with 11 bases fitting TRBD1. The CDR3 covers 15 residues. The ends lost 5 bases at V and 5 bases at J; junction bases unmatched: 7. Germline V lookup: CDR1 SGHVS, CDR2 FQNEAQ. In nucleotides, the CDR3 is TGTGCCAGCAGCCCGGACAGGGGGCGCTGGACTGAAGCTTTCTTT. Protein sequence: CASSPDRGRWTEAFF.

The V and J genes are TRBV5-1 and TRBJ2-1; D is ambiguous. CDR3 length equals 15 residues. CDR1 and CDR2 (germline): SGHRS, YFSETQ. V lost 4 bases and J 0 bases, leaving 11 bases between the germline ends. CDR3 loop: CASSGDLSSYNEQFF. Here the CDR3 DNA reads TGCGCCAGCAGCGGTGATTTGAGCTCCTACAATGAGCAGTTCTTC. Complete variable domain (other parts from reference TRBV5-1 and TRBJ2-1): KAGVTQTPRYLIKTRGQQVTLSCSPISGHRSVSWYQQTPGQGLQFLFEYFSETQRNKGNFPGRFSGRQFSNSRSEMNVSTLELGDSALYLCASSGDLSSYNEQFFGPGTRLTVL.

V is TRBV28 and J is TRBJ2-5, with D possibly TRBD1 on 6 matching bases. The V end lost 3 bases, the J end lost 3 bases, and 11 bases lay between the germline ends. CDR3 size: 14 residues. Germline loops: CDR1 MDHEN, CDR2 SYDVKM. The CDR3 reads CASSFYGTKETQYF. CDR3 DNA sequence: TGTGCCAGCAGTTTTTATGGGACAAAAGAGACCCAGTACTTC.

The CDR3 is CASSPQRARETQYF. For the CDR3, the DNA is TGTGCCAGCAGCCCTCAAAGGGCAAGAGAGACCCAGTACTTC. V is TRBV7-9 and J is TRBJ2-5; no definite D call. This CDR3 comprises 14 residues. Trimming took off 5 bases at V and 4 bases at J, with 14 bases between the two ends. Germline CDR1 reads SEHNR; CDR2 reads FQNEAQ (reference sequence). Complete variable domain (other parts from reference TRBV7-9 and TRBJ2-5): DTGVSQNPRHKITKRGQNVTFRCDPISEHNRLYWYRQTLGQGPEFLTYFQNEAQLEKSRLLSDRFSAERPKGSFSTLEIQRTEQGDSAMYLCASSPQRARETQYFGPGTRLLVL.

The rearrangement links TRBV11-1 to TRBJ2-5; 15 nucleotides align to TRBD2. The CDR3 runs to 16 residues. From germline, CDR1 is SGHAT and CDR2 FQDESV (reference sequence). V shed 5 bases, J shed 3 bases, and the junction held 4 bases outside the gene matches. The CDR3 bases are TGTGCCAGCAGCAAATGGACTAGCGGGAGGGAAGAGACCCAGTACTTC. Encoded protein: CASSKWTSGREETQYF.

CDR3 in amino acids: CASSIGQGADEQYF. The CDR3 region has the DNA TGTGCCAGTAGTATTGGACAGGGGGCGGACGAGCAGTACTTC. The chain uses TRBV19 and TRBJ2-7; TRBD1 agrees at 11 bases. The CDR3 has 14 residues. Germline V gene data show CDR1 as LNHDA and CDR2 as SQIVND (reference sequence). With V trimmed by 3 bases and J by 5 bases, 3 bases remained unmatched.

The chain links TRBV7-9 to TRBJ2-3, with 8 bases lining up with TRBD2. Germline loops: CDR1 SEHNR, CDR2 FQNEAQ (reference sequence). The J segment lost 2 bases and the V segment lost 5 bases, leaving 6 bases of the junction unmatched. This CDR3 comprises 15 residues. The CDR3 spells CASSPRGGLTDTQYF. DNA for the CDR3: TGTGCCAGCAGCCCCCGGGGGGGACTCACAGATACGCAGTATTTT. Looking up the rest from reference TRBV7-9 and TRBJ2-3 gives the full variable domain: DTGVSQNPRHKITKRGQNVTFRCDPISEHNRLYWYRQTLGQGPEFLTYFQNEAQLEKSRLLSDRFSAERPKGSFSTLEIQRTEQGDSAMYLCASSPRGGLTDTQYFGPGTRLTVL.